This TCR beta chain was recovered during a study of cytomegalovirus exposure and HLA in healthy donors. Study outcomes and limitations: The authors later found HLA-associated TCR beta chains more clonally expanded than equally common others. Altogether, some 160 TCR beta chains were recorded as cytomegalovirus-associated. Later on, a genetic analysis was performed. It linked a missense variant in DCLRE1C with V- and J-gene trimming of TCR beta.

Healthy bone marrow donors supplied every sample. About this clone: Its antigen is as yet unknown.

Both 60 Vbeta primers and 13 Jbeta primers went into the PCR. Sequencing was performed with immunoSEQ multiplex PCR; in TCRdb, only in-frame clones are kept and a portion is missing. The repertoire has nearly 110,000 clones, around 72% of them found once; the top ten carry 12% to 15%. The specimen was PBMCs. This TCR was recovered from a woman aged 40 to 50 in good health and CMV-seropositive.

The CDR3 sequence: CAWGKRDYNQPQHF. The CDR3 coding sequence is TGTGCCTGGGGAAAGCGGGACTACAATCAGCCCCAGCATTTT. The V gene is TRBV30, the J gene TRBJ1-5; a possible D gene is TRBD1 (5 bases). Germline CDR1 GTSNPN, CDR2 SVGIG (reference sequence). The CDR3 extends over 14 amino acids. Trimming pared 5 bases from V and 3 bases from J, leaving 14 bases between.